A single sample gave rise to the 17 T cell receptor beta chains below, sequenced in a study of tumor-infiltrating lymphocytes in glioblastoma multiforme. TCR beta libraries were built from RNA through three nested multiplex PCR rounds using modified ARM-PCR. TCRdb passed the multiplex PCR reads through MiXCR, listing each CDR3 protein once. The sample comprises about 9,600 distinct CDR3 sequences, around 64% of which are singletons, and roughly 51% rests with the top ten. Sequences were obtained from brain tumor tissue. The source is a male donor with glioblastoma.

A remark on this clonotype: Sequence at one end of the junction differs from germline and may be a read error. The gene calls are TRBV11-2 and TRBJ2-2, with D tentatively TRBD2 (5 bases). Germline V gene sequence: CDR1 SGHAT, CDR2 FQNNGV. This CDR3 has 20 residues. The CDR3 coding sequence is TGTGCAAGCACCCCCTCATTCGGCCAAGGGCAAGCGGTAAAGACCGGGGAGCTGTTTTTT. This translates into CASTPSFGQGQAVKTGELFF.

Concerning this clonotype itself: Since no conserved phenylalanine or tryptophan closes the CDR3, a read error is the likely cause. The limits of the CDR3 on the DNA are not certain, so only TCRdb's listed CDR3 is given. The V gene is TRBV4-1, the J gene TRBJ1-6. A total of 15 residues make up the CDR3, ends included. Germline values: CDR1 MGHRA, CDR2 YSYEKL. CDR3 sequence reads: CASQNLASGVSPIDI.

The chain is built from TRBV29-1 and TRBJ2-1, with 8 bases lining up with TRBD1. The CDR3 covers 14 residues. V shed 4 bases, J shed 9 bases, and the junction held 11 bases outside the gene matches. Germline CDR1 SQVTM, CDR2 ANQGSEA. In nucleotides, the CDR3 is TGCAGCGTTGGGGGGCTGCAGGGGGCCATTGAGCAGTTCTTC. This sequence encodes CSVGGLQGAIEQFF.

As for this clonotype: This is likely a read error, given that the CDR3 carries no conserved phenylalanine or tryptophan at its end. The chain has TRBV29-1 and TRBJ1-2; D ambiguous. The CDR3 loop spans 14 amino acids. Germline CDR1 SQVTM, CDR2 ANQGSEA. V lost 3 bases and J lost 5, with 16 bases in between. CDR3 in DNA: TGCAGCGTTGAGTGGGTTACTTGGCCGTATGGCTACACCTCC. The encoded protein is CSVEWVTWPYGYTS.

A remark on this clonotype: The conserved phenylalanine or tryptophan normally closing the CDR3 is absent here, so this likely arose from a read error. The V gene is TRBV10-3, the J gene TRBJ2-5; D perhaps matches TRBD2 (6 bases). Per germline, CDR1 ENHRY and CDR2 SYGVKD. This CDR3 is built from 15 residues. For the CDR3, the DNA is TGTGCCATTAGTGAGACCCGGGACTTGCGAGAGACCCAGTACCTC. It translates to CAISETRDLRETQYL.

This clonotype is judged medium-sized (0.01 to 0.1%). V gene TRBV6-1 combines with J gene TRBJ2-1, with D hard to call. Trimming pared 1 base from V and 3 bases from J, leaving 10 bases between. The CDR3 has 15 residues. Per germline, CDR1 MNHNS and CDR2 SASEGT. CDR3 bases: TGTGCCAGCAGTGAAGGTGTGGGAAACTACAATGAGCAGTTCTTC. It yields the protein CASSEGVGNYNEQFF.

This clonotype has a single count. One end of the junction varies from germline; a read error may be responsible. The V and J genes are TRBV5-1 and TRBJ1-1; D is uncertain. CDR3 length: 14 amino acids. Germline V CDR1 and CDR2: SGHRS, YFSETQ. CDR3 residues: CASSAGGLSTEAFF. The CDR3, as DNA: TGTGCCAGCAGCGCCGGAGGGCTGAGCACTGAAGCCTTCTTT.

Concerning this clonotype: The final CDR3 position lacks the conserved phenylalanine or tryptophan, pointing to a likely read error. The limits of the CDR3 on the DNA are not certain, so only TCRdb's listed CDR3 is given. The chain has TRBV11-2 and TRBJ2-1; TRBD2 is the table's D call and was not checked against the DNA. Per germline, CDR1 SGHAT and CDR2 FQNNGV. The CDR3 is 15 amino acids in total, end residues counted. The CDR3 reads CASSFSRIGSNELFL.

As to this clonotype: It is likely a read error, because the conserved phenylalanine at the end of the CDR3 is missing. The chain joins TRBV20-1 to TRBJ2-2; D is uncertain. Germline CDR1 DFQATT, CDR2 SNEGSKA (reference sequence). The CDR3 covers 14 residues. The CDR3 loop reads CSASGPQNAGELFL. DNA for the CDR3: TGCAGTGCTAGTGGACCGCAGAACGCCGGGGAGCTGTTTCTT.

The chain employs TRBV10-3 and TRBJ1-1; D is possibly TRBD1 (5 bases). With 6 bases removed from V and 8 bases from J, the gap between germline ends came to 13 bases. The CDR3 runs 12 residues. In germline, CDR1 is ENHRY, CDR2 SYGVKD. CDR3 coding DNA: TGTGCCATCAGCGCCGACCGGGGGGAAGCTTTCTTT. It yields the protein CAISADRGEAFF.

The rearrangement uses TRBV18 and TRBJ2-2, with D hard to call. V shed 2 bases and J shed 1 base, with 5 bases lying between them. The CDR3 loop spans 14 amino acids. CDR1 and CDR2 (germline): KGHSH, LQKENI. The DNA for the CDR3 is TGTGCCAGCTCACCAGGTCAGAACACCGGGGAGCTGTTTTTT. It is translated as CASSPGQNTGELFF. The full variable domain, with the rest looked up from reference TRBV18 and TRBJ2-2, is NAGVMQNPRHLVRRRGQEARLRCSPMKGHSHVYWYRQLPEEGLKFMVYLQKENIIDESGMPKERFSAEFPKEGPSILRIQQVVRGDSAAYFCASSPGQNTGELFFGEGSRLTVL.

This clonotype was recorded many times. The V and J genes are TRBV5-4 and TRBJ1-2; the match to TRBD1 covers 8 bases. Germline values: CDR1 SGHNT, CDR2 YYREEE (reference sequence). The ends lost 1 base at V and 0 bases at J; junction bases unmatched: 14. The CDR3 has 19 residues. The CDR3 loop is CASSLRTGTGGFANYGYTF. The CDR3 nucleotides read TGTGCCAGCAGCTTGAGGACCGGGACAGGAGGGTTTGCTAACTATGGCTACACCTTC.

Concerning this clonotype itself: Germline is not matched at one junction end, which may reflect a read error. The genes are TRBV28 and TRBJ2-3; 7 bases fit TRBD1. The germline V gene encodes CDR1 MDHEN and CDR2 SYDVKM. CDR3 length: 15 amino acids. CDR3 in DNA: TGTGTCAGCAGTTCCGACAGGGAGAGCACAGATACGCAGTATTTT. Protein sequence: CVSSSDRESTDTQYF.

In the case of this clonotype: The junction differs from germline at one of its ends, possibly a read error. The DNA of the CDR3 is TGTGCTAGCAGTTACTCGCAGGGGGAGAATTCACCCCTCCACTTT. As protein: CASSYSQGENSPLHF. This chain links TRBV6-5 with TRBJ1-6; 7 nucleotides match TRBD1. Germline CDR1 is MNHEY and CDR2 is SVGAGI. This CDR3 is built from 15 residues.

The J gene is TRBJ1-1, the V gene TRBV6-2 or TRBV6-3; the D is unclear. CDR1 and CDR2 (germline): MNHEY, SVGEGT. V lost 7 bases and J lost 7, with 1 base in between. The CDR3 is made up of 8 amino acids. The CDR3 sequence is CASIEAFF. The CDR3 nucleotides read TGTGCCAGCATTGAAGCTTTCTTT.

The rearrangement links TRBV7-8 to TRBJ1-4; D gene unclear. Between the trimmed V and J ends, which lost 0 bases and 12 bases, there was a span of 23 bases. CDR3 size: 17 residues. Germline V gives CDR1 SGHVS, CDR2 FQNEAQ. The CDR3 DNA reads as TGTGCCAGCAGCTTAGCGACGTCGACATGGGAGGGAGAACAACTGTTTTTT. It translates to CASSLATSTWEGEQLFF.

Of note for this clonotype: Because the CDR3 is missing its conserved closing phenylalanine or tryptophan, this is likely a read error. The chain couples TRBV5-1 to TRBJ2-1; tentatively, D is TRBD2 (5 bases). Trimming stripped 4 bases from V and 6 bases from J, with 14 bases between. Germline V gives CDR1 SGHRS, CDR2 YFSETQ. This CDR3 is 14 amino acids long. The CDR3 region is CASSPRGEFNEQFS. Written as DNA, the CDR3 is TGCGCCAGCAGCCCTCGGGGTGAGTTCAATGAGCAGTTCTCC.